Below, 9 T cell receptor beta chains from the same sample are listed, as sequenced in a study of blood T cells in healthy people across ages (dated by TCRdb to between 2015 and 2017). Receptor libraries were prepared by 5' RACE. The second PCR ran for about 6 to 11 cycles and used a J-beta primer mix along with a sample-barcoded 5' primer. Using fastp trimming at Q25 and MiXCR clonotype assembly, TCRdb reanalyzed the public sequencing data and kept in-frame beta chains. CDR3 protein duplicates are merged, each entry listing the most common genes and DNA. The sample table holds around 2 million distinct CDR3 sequences, of which 30% to 40% were seen once. The biggest ten clones account for about 21% of the sample. What was sequenced was blood. All receptors derive from a human donor in good health.

This chain uses TRBV20-1 with TRBJ2-1, with 7 bases identical to TRBD2. Germline CDR1 reads DFQATT; CDR2 reads SNEGSKA (reference sequence). V dropped 2 bases and J dropped 8; count of bases not matched to a gene: 9. The CDR3 consists of 14 residues. The CDR3, as DNA: TGCAGTGCTAGACCGGGACTACAACTTGATGAGCAGTTCTTC. This translates into CSARPGLQLDEQFF.

The genes are TRBV27 and TRBJ2-7; 9 nucleotides line up with TRBD2. Per germline, CDR1 MNHEY and CDR2 SMNVEV (reference sequence). V lost 5 bases to trimming and J lost 1 base; unmatched junction nucleotides: 9. The CDR3 is made up of 16 amino acids. This chain's CDR3 is CASSALAAGGSYEQYF. The CDR3 DNA follows: TGTGCCAGCAGTGCATTAGCGGCGGGGGGGTCCTACGAGCAGTACTTC.

J is TRBJ1-5 and V is TRBV6-5; 9 positions match TRBD1. This CDR3 is built from 15 residues. Trimming removed 7 bases from V and 6 bases from J; junction bases left unmatched: 10. CDR1 MNHEY and CDR2 SVGAGI come from the germline V gene. The CDR3 DNA is TGTGCCAGCAACCTACAGGGGGCGTTCGGTCAGCCCCAGCATTTT. Protein: CASNLQGAFGQPQHF.

The V and J genes are TRBV4-3 and TRBJ1-1; D is unclear. This CDR3 has 13 amino acids. Trimming removed 0 bases from V and 3 bases from J, with 5 bases in between. Germline V CDR1 and CDR2: LGHNA, YSLEER. This CDR3 is CASSQEGHTEAFF. The CDR3 DNA follows: TGCGCCAGCAGCCAAGAGGGCCACACTGAAGCTTTCTTT.

The chain has TRBV2 and TRBJ2-1, with 7 positions matching TRBD2. The CDR3 runs 12 residues. Germline CDR1 reads SNHLY; CDR2 reads FYNNEI. J was trimmed by 8 bases and V by 5 bases; bases with no gene match: 3. The CDR3 bases are TGTGCCAGCAGTTACACTAGCGATGAGCAGTTCTTC. Protein product: CASSYTSDEQFF.

This sequence joins TRBV9 and TRBJ1-2; 7 nucleotides agree with TRBD1. This CDR3 has 15 residues. Trimming cost V 4 bases and J 8 bases; bases outside gene matches: 14. CDR1 and CDR2 (germline): SGDLS, YYNGEE. The CDR3 DNA is TGTGCCAGCAGCCTATACCTGAAGGGGGCGGGAGGCTACACCTTC. This gives the protein CASSLYLKGAGGYTF. Looking up the rest from reference TRBV9 and TRBJ1-2 gives the full variable domain: DSGVTQTPKHLITATGQRVTLRCSPRSGDLSVYWYQQSLDQGLQFLIQYYNGEERAKGNILERFSAQQFPDLHSELNLSSLELGDSALYFCASSLYLKGAGGYTFGSGTRLTVV.

The V call is TRBV6-5, the J call TRBJ1-2, with 12 bases that match TRBD1. The CDR3 sequence is 16 residues long. V dropped 2 bases and J dropped 4; count of bases not matched to a gene: 5. Germline V gene lookup returns CDR1 MNHEY and CDR2 SVGAGI. The CDR3 DNA reads as TGTGCCAGCAGTTACGGTGGGACAGGGGGCTTCTATGGCTACACCTTC. It translates to CASSYGGTGGFYGYTF.

The chain carries TRBV29-1 and TRBJ2-1; 8 bases fit TRBD1. CDR1 is SQVTM and CDR2 is ANQGSEA in the germline V gene. The CDR3 totals 16 residues. Trimming removed 5 bases from V and 4 bases from J; junction bases left unmatched: 13. The CDR3 spells CSVLHQRDRMYNEQFF. The CDR3, as DNA: TGCAGCGTTCTGCACCAGAGGGACAGGATGTACAATGAGCAGTTCTTC.

This clonotype occurred once. The chain recombines TRBV4-3 with TRBJ2-3; D is possibly TRBD1 (6 bases). Between the trimmed V and J ends, which lost 0 bases and 2 bases, there was a span of 12 bases. The germline V gene has CDR1 LGHNA and CDR2 YSLEER. The CDR3 extends over 16 amino acids. Written as DNA, the CDR3 is TGCGCCAGCAGCCAAGACGCCGGGACATCCACAGATACGCAGTATTTT. Amino acid sequence: CASSQDAGTSTDTQYF.